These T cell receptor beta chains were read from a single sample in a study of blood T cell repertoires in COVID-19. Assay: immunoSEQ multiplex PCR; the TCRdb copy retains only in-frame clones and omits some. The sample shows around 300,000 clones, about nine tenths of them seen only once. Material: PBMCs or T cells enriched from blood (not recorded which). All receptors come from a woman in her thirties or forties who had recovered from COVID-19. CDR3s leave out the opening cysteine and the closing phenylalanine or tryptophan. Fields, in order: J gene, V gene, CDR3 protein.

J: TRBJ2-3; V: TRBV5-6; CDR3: ASSLPRVATDTQY
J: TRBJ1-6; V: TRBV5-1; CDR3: ASSPGQGFSSPLH
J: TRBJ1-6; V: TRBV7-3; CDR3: ASSMGHPNSPLH
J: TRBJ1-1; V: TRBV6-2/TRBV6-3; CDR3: ASSHTGGGTEAF
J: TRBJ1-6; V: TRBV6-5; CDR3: ASELRDSYNSPLH
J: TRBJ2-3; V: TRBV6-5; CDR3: ASSSSSGPAGDTQY
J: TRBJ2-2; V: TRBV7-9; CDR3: ASSPGLAGDWGTGELF
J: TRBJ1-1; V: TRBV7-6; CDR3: ASSLERNTEAF
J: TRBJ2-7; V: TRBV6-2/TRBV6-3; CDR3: ASSSRTEDEQY
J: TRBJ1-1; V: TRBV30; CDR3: AWSRQTNTEAF
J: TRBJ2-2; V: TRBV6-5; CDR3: ASSPDRGQTGELF
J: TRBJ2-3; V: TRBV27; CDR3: ASSFTMTGTDTQY
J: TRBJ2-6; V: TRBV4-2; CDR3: ASSQLLAAGANVLT
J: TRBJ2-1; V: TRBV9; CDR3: ASSVVGSGGQSEQF
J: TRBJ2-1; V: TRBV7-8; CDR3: ASSLRGTGLTYNEQF
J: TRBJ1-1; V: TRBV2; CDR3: ASRSGQEDTEAF
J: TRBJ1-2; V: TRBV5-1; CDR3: ASSLVDRGYGYT